This passage covers 27 T cell receptor beta chains from one sample sequenced in a study of early T cells in non-severe SARS-CoV-2 infection. TCRdb re-analysed the 5' RACE reads in MiXCR, keeping a single row per CDR3 protein. The repertoire includes 20,000 to 30,000 distinct CDR3 sequences, 3.5% to 4.5% of them detected once, and over 5% sits in the top ten. The sequencing sample was made of whole blood. Receptors originate from an adult who was a healthcare worker with PCR-confirmed SARS-CoV-2 infection or an uninfected control (not recorded which).

This sequence joins TRBV4-3 and TRBJ1-5; no reliable D call. V shed 0 bases and J shed 3 bases, with 3 bases lying between them. Per germline, CDR1 LGHNA and CDR2 YSLEER. The CDR3 has 13 amino acids. The CDR3 sequence: CASSQDPNQPQHF. CDR3 sequence (DNA): TGCGCCAGCAGCCAAGATCCCAATCAGCCCCAGCATTTT.

The table lists this clonotype with many counts. V gene TRBV10-3 combines with J gene TRBJ2-3; 12 bases map to TRBD2. Looked up from germline, CDR1 is ENHRY and CDR2 is SYGVKD. V dropped 10 bases and J dropped 10; count of bases not matched to a gene: 3. This CDR3 spans 11 amino acids. This chain's CDR3 is CATTSGGAQYF. In DNA form, the CDR3 reads TGTGCCACGACTAGCGGGGGCGCGCAGTATTTT.

This clonotype was counted at least ten times. This chain uses TRBV11-2 with TRBJ1-2, with 8 bases matching TRBD1. Per the germline V gene, CDR1 is SGHAT and CDR2 is FQNNGV. This CDR3 contains 13 residues. V shed 4 bases and J 8 bases; nucleotides not matched to a gene: 6. CDR3 residues: CASSSQGAGGYTF. CDR3 coding DNA: TGTGCCAGCAGCTCCCAGGGGGCGGGCGGCTACACCTTC.

This clonotype occurred many times. The V and J genes are TRBV9 and TRBJ2-7, with D possibly being TRBD2 (6 bases). Germline V lookup: CDR1 SGDLS, CDR2 YYNGEE. The CDR3 extends over 12 amino acids. Trimming took 0 bases from V and 8 from J, leaving 9 bases between them. CDR3: CASSVDGGQQYF. CDR3 DNA: TGTGCCAGCAGCGTAGATGGAGGGCAGCAGTACTTC.

At least ten counts were recorded for this clonotype. This sequence joins TRBV12-3 or TRBV12-4 and TRBJ2-3; 8 positions match TRBD2. The ends lost 2 bases at V and 5 bases at J; junction bases unmatched: 3. This CDR3 contains 14 residues. The DNA of the CDR3 is TGTGCCAGCAGTTTATACGGGGGGGGAGATACGCAGTATTTT. Its translation: CASSLYGGGDTQYF.

Judged by abundance, this clonotype is medium-sized. The chain couples TRBV11-2 to TRBJ2-7; 9 bases are shared with TRBD1. Per the germline V gene, CDR1 is SGHAT and CDR2 is FQNNGV. After removal of 5 bases from V and 6 bases from J, the junction contained 11 bases not matched to a gene. There are 15 residues in the CDR3. This CDR3 reads CASSVSGTGIPEQYF. The CDR3 DNA follows: TGTGCCAGCAGCGTCTCCGGGACAGGGATCCCCGAGCAGTACTTC.

This clonotype was detected many times. The V and J genes are TRBV9 and TRBJ1-3; D gene unclear. The CDR3 has 16 residues. The V end was cut by 0 bases, the J end by 4 bases, with 14 bases between. The germline CDR1 and CDR2 sequences are SGDLS and YYNGEE. The DNA of the CDR3 is TGTGCCAGCAGCGTAGACGGGCAGGTCGAAGGAAACACCATATATTTT. Protein sequence: CASSVDGQVEGNTIYF.

At least ten counts were recorded for this clonotype. The J gene is TRBJ1-6, the V gene TRBV19; 10 bases are a match to TRBD1. From germline, CDR1 is LNHDA and CDR2 SQIVND (reference sequence). The CDR3 is 13 amino acids. Trimming at V came to 4 bases and at J to 9 bases, leaving 0 bases not matched to a gene. CDR3 coding DNA: TGTGCCAGTAGTAGGGACAGGGGTTCACCCCTCCACTTT. Protein product: CASSRDRGSPLHF. Full variable domain (missing parts from reference TRBV19 and TRBJ1-6): DGGITQSPKYLFRKEGQNVTLSCEQNLNHDAMYWYRQDPGQGLRLIYYSQIVNDFQKGDIAEGYSVSREKKESFPLTVTSAQKNPTAFYLCASSRDRGSPLHFGNGTRLTVT.

This clonotype was detected ten times or more. V gene TRBV29-1 combines with J gene TRBJ1-3; D gene unclear. V was shortened by 6 bases and J by 0 bases, with 9 bases between the two germline ends. From germline, CDR1 is SQVTM and CDR2 ANQGSEA. This CDR3 is built from 13 residues. The CDR3 DNA follows: TGCAGCGTAGACGGGGTCTCTGGAAACACCATATATTTT. Translated, it gives CSVDGVSGNTIYF. The complete variable domain, with remaining parts taken from reference TRBV29-1 and TRBJ1-3, reads SAVISQKPSRDICQRGTSLTIQCQVDSQVTMMFWYRQQPGQSLTLIATANQGSEATYESGFVIDKFPISRPNLTFSTLTVSNMSPEDSSIYLCSVDGVSGNTIYFGEGSWLTVV.

This clonotype appeared many times. This sequence joins TRBV6-5 and TRBJ2-7; TRBD1 aligns across 11 bases. CDR3 length: 16 amino acids. V shed 5 bases, J shed 7 bases, and the junction held 13 bases outside the gene matches. CDR1 MNHEY and CDR2 SVGAGI come from the germline V gene. The CDR3: CASSNLPPGQGAEQYF. The CDR3 DNA reads TGTGCCAGCAGTAACCTCCCCCCCGGACAGGGGGCTGAGCAGTACTTC.

This clonotype was counted ten times or more. The chain combines TRBV21-1 with TRBJ2-5; TRBD2, the table's D call, lacks a check against the DNA. TRBV21-1 is assigned pseudogene status. CDR3 size: 17 residues. In DNA form, the CDR3 reads TGTGCCAGCAGCAAAGAAGCGGGACTAGCGGGGAAGGGGACCCAGTACTTC. Translation gives CASSKEAGLAGKGTQYF.

The chain employs TRBV28 and TRBJ2-3; 9 positions agree with TRBD2. The germline gives CDR1 MDHEN, CDR2 SYDVKM. V was pared by 6 bases and J by 2 bases, with 3 bases of the junction left unmatched. The CDR3 sequence is 14 residues long. CDR3 in amino acids: CASRVAGATDTQYF. Written as DNA, the CDR3 is TGTGCCAGCAGGGTAGCGGGGGCCACAGATACGCAGTATTTT. Full variable domain (missing parts from reference TRBV28 and TRBJ2-3): DVKVTQSSRYLVKRTGEKVFLECVQDMDHENMFWYRQDPGLGLRLIYFSYDVKMKEKGDIPEGYSVSREKKERFSLILESASTNQTSMYLCASRVAGATDTQYFGPGTRLTVL.

This clonotype was counted at least ten times. The rearrangement links TRBV11-2 to TRBJ2-5; 7 bases fit TRBD2. J gave up 5 bases and V 7 bases, and 7 bases lay outside the gene matches. Germline CDR1 and CDR2: SGHAT and FQNNGV. The CDR3 is 13 amino acids. CDR3 residues: CASNGLGGETQYF. The CDR3 bases are TGTGCCAGCAACGGACTGGGGGGGGAGACCCAGTACTTC. Drawing the rest from reference TRBV11-2 and TRBJ2-5, the complete variable domain is EAGVAQSPRYKIIEKRQSVAFWCNPISGHATLYWYQQILGQGPKLLIQFQNNGVVDDSQLPKDRFSAERLKGVDSTLKIQPAKLEDSAVYLCASNGLGGETQYFGPGTRLLVL.

The chain is built from TRBV11-2 and TRBJ2-7, with D tentatively TRBD1 (6 bases). CDR1 and CDR2 from the germline V gene are SGHAT and FQNNGV. The CDR3 sequence is 14 residues long. The V gene lost 2 bases and the J gene lost 3 bases, with 11 bases spanning the gap. CDR3 sequence reads: CASSLNRASYEQYF. Here the CDR3 DNA reads TGTGCCAGCAGCTTAAACAGGGCTAGCTACGAGCAGTACTTC.

This clonotype was found many times. The chain links TRBV29-1 to TRBJ2-7, with 8 bases matching TRBD1. J lost 4 bases, V lost 3 bases, and 5 bases had no gene match. The V gene's germline CDR1 is SQVTM and CDR2 ANQGSEA. The CDR3 runs 13 residues. The CDR3 DNA sequence: TGCAGCGTTGAGGACAGGGCTGGGTACGAGCAGTACTTC. It encodes CSVEDRAGYEQYF.

This clonotype appeared many times. V gene TRBV19 combines with J gene TRBJ1-1, with D possibly TRBD1 on 5 matching bases. Deletions cut 5 bases from V and 4 bases from J, with 14 bases between. The CDR3 has 14 residues. The germline gives CDR1 LNHDA, CDR2 SQIVND (reference sequence). CDR3 in DNA: TGTGCCAGTAGTCCAGGGAGCCCGAGCACTGAAGCTTTCTTT. It is translated as CASSPGSPSTEAFF.

This clonotype has a count of ten or more. V is TRBV12-3 or TRBV12-4 and J is TRBJ1-4; D perhaps matches TRBD1 (6 bases). V was clipped by 4 bases and J by 7 bases, with 16 bases between them. The CDR3 spans 15 residues. The CDR3 loop is CASSSRTVAREKLFF. The CDR3 DNA reads TGTGCCAGCAGTTCCAGGACAGTTGCCCGTGAAAAACTGTTTTTT.

This clonotype was recorded many times. The chain employs TRBV20-1 and TRBJ2-3; no reliable D call. The CDR3 extends over 11 amino acids. V lost 6 bases and J 7 bases, leaving 11 bases between the germline ends. Germline V gene lookup returns CDR1 DFQATT and CDR2 SNEGSKA (reference sequence). The CDR3 spells CSAGYENTQYF. The CDR3 DNA reads as TGCAGTGCAGGGTATGAAAATACGCAGTATTTT.

In its sample, this clonotype was seen many times. The rearrangement links TRBV7-2 to TRBJ2-1; 14 bases fit TRBD2. Germline V gene data show CDR1 as SGHTA and CDR2 as FQGNSA. The length of the CDR3 is 16 residues. Trimming cost V 5 bases and J 8 bases; bases outside gene matches: 8. In nucleotides, the CDR3 is TGTGCCAGCAGCCCTTGGACTAGCGGGGGGTGGGATGAGCAGTTCTTC. It encodes CASSPWTSGGWDEQFF.

This clonotype was recorded many times. The CDR3 protein is CASSPASGRPNTEAFF. As DNA, the CDR3 is TGTGCCAGCTCACCAGCTAGCGGCAGGCCTAACACTGAAGCTTTCTTT. V and J are TRBV18 and TRBJ1-1; D is uncertain. V was trimmed by 2 bases and J by 2 bases, leaving 15 bases between them. The germline V gene has CDR1 KGHSH and CDR2 LQKENI. The CDR3 runs to 16 residues.

This clonotype was seen a few times. This chain links TRBV7-6 with TRBJ2-2; TRBD1 might be the D (5 bases). There are 14 residues in the CDR3. Looked up from germline, CDR1 is SGHVS and CDR2 is FNYEAQ. V was trimmed by 5 bases and J by 3 bases, leaving 10 bases between them. CDR3: CASSPKTDTGELFF. CDR3 DNA: TGTGCCAGCAGCCCGAAGACAGACACCGGGGAGCTGTTTTTT.

The chain recombines TRBV7-2 with TRBJ2-7, with 7 bases aligning to TRBD1. V lost 2 bases, J lost 2 bases, and 3 bases stayed unmatched. CDR1 is SGHTA, CDR2 FQGNSA, per germline. The CDR3 runs 14 residues. Here the CDR3 DNA reads TGTGCCAGCAGCTTACATCAGGGGGCCTACGAGCAGTACTTC. As protein: CASSLHQGAYEQYF.

This clonotype was picked up many times. CDR3 region: CASRLTGTGYEQYF. CDR3 sequence (DNA): TGTGCCAGCAGATTGACAGGGACTGGTTACGAGCAGTACTTC. This chain joins TRBV27 and TRBJ2-7, with D possibly matching TRBD1 (7 bases). The CDR3 runs 14 residues. V was trimmed by 6 bases and J by 4 bases, leaving 16 bases between them. From germline, CDR1 is MNHEY and CDR2 SMNVEV (reference sequence).

The chain is built from TRBV20-1 and TRBJ2-2; no clear D gene. Trimming took 5 bases from V and 1 from J, leaving 5 bases between them. CDR3 length: 12 residues. Germline V gives CDR1 DFQATT, CDR2 SNEGSKA (reference sequence). The CDR3 sequence is CSAEENTGELFF. DNA of the CDR3: TGCAGTGCTGAAGAGAACACCGGGGAGCTGTTTTTT.

This clonotype occurred many times. This chain connects TRBV4-3 to TRBJ2-4; 7 positions agree with TRBD1. The ends lost 3 bases at V and 1 base at J; junction bases unmatched: 9. This CDR3 comprises 17 residues. Germline V CDR1 and CDR2: LGHNA, YSLEER. DNA for the CDR3: TGCGCCAGCAGCCAGGCTCCTTCGACAGGGGCCAAAAACATTCAGTACTTC. Translating it yields CASSQAPSTGAKNIQYF.

This clonotype came up many times. J is TRBJ1-2 and V is TRBV7-3; maybe TRBD1 (5 bases). The CDR3 runs to 14 residues. CDR1 and CDR2 (germline): SGHTA, FQGTGA. V was clipped by 1 base and J by 7 bases, with 13 bases between them. Written as DNA, the CDR3 is TGTGCCAGCAGCTTAAACTCAGGGAATAGTGGCTACACCTTC. Amino acids: CASSLNSGNSGYTF.

Remarks on this clonotype: This may be a read error, as it is one base from a much larger clone. This chain uses TRBV12-3 or TRBV12-4 with TRBJ2-7; D might be TRBD1 (6 bases). The CDR3 loop spans 13 amino acids. CDR3 sequence: CVSSPTGSYEQYF. In nucleotides, the CDR3 is TGTGTCAGCAGTCCGACAGGATCCTACGAGCAGTACTTC.